The 31 T cell receptor beta chains presented below share a single source sample, sequenced in a study of T cells in Graves' hyperthyroidism and ophthalmopathy. Amplification yielded TCR beta CDR3 regions, with RNA transcripts as the source. The HTBI set primed first-round TCR CDR3 RT-PCR. MiXCR was run by TCRdb on the multiplex PCR reads, yielding one entry per CDR3 protein. The top ten clones hold about a quarter of a sample with 500,000 to 550,000 distinct CDR3 sequences, about 20% of them seen once. The sample consisted of blood. Receptors originate from a man aged 18 to 29 with Graves' hyperthyroidism.

As for this clonotype: This may be a read error: a much more frequent sequence differs by one nucleotide. This likely comes from a read error, as the CDR3 has no conserved phenylalanine or tryptophan at its end. J is TRBJ1-3 and V is TRBV2, with D hard to call. The germline gives CDR1 SNHLY, CDR2 FYNNEI. V lost 3 bases and J 0 bases, leaving 6 bases between the germline ends. The CDR3 extends over 14 amino acids. CDR3: CASSDFFSGNTIYV. In DNA, the CDR3 is TGTGCCAGCAGTGACTTCTTCTCTGGAAACACCATATATGTT.

This clonotype has at least ten counts. The gene calls are TRBV27 and TRBJ1-1; D unclear. Germline CDR1 and CDR2: MNHEY and SMNVEV (reference sequence). V was shortened by 6 bases and J by 4 bases, with 18 bases between the two germline ends. The CDR3 is 15 amino acids. The CDR3 bases are TGTGCCAGCAGCTTTAGGGCCCTCTACGGCACTGAAGCTTTCTTT. Translation gives CASSFRALYGTEAFF.

This chain connects TRBV29-1 to TRBJ2-5, with D perhaps TRBD1 or TRBD2 (5 bases each). Germline values: CDR1 SQVTM, CDR2 ANQGSEA. The CDR3 has 16 amino acids. Trimming pared 6 bases from V and 4 bases from J, leaving 24 bases between. CDR3 loop: CSVPGQNPGGRETQYF. The CDR3 DNA reads TGCAGCGTCCCCGGACAAAATCCTGGCGGGCGAGAGACCCAGTACTTC.

This clonotype was seen repeatedly, ten times or more. This chain uses TRBV24-1 with TRBJ1-2; no clear D. Trimming pared 6 bases from V and 8 bases from J, leaving 15 bases between. Germline lookup yields CDR1 KGHDR and CDR2 SFDVKD. The CDR3 runs 13 residues. CDR3 DNA: TGTGCCACCAGTCCGGGCCCGAGCGAGGGCTACACCTTC. Protein sequence: CATSPGPSEGYTF.

V and J are TRBV7-2 and TRBJ1-3, with D unclear. The CDR3 extends over 14 amino acids. CDR1 is SGHTA and CDR2 is FQGNSA in the germline V gene. Trimming removed 5 bases from V and 5 bases from J, with 13 bases in between. The CDR3 DNA follows: TGTGCCAGCAGCCCTCGAGGTGGGAGAAACACCATATATTTT. It encodes CASSPRGGRNTIYF.

This clonotype has ten or more counts. The chain has TRBV5-1 and TRBJ2-7; TRBD2 might be the D (6 bases). The V and J ends lost 4 bases and 2 bases respectively, with 16 bases between them. CDR1 and CDR2 (germline): SGHRS, YFSETQ. The CDR3 covers 15 residues. The chain's CDR3 is CASSPGAGQAYEQYF. CDR3 in DNA: TGCGCCAGCAGCCCTGGAGCGGGCCAGGCCTACGAGCAGTACTTC.

This clonotype occurred many times. This chain links TRBV2 with TRBJ2-5; possibly TRBD1 for D (6 bases). Looked up from germline, CDR1 is SNHLY and CDR2 is FYNNEI. The ends were cut back, 4 bases at V and 5 bases at J, with 14 bases in the middle. This CDR3 comprises 14 residues. This CDR3 is CASSGDTRGETQYF. CDR3 nucleotide sequence: TGTGCCAGCAGTGGGGACACCCGAGGGGAGACCCAGTACTTC.

Turning to this clonotype: A much larger clone differs from this one at a single base, so this may be a read error. J is TRBJ2-7 and V is TRBV30; D is ambiguous. Germline CDR1 reads GTSNPN; CDR2 reads SVGIG (reference sequence). This CDR3 has 15 residues. Trimming stripped 0 bases from V and 1 base from J, with 13 bases between. Here the CDR3 reads CAWSVLRNNSYEQYF. DNA for the CDR3: TGTGCCTGGAGTGTTCTCCGGAATAATTCCTACGAGCAGTACTTC.

The sample holds many counts of this clonotype. The chain combines TRBV20-1 with TRBJ2-7, with no clear D. V shed 0 bases and J shed 2 bases, with 11 bases lying between them. CDR1 DFQATT and CDR2 SNEGSKA come from the germline V gene (reference sequence). CDR3 length: 14 amino acids. The CDR3 region is CSARDQEFTYEQYF. The CDR3 DNA reads as TGCAGTGCTAGAGATCAGGAATTCACCTACGAGCAGTACTTC.

This clonotype was observed many times. This chain links TRBV30 with TRBJ1-2, with a tentative D call TRBD1 (5 bases). V was clipped by 3 bases and J by 3 bases, with 14 bases between them. This CDR3 is built from 14 residues. CDR1 is GTSNPN and CDR2 is SVGIG in the germline V gene (reference sequence). Here the CDR3 reads CAWRYNLGDYGYTF. The CDR3 DNA follows: TGTGCCTGGAGGTACAATCTGGGGGACTATGGCTACACCTTC.

This clonotype was observed a single time. V gene TRBV28 combines with J gene TRBJ2-7; a weak D match, TRBD1 (5 bases). V was shortened by 6 bases and J by 9 bases, with 21 bases between the two germline ends. The germline V gene encodes CDR1 MDHEN and CDR2 SYDVKM. CDR3 length equals 14 residues. CDR3 nucleotide sequence: TGTGCCAGCAGCGCGACAGCTCCTTCAGTCGGGCAGTACTTC. Its translation: CASSATAPSVGQYF.

This clonotype was seen ten or more times. The J gene is TRBJ1-2, the V gene TRBV12-3 or TRBV12-4, with TRBD1 matching over 7 bases. The CDR3 is made up of 13 amino acids. The ends lost 4 bases at V and 6 bases at J; junction bases unmatched: 5. The CDR3: CASSSPGQNGYTF. The CDR3, as DNA: TGTGCCAGCAGTTCTCCGGGACAGAATGGCTACACCTTC.

Ten or more counts support this clonotype. The chain has TRBV27 and TRBJ1-1; TRBD1 aligns across 7 bases. V lost 4 bases to trimming and J lost 0 bases; unmatched junction nucleotides: 8. This CDR3 spans 16 amino acids. Per the germline V gene, CDR1 is MNHEY and CDR2 is SMNVEV (reference sequence). CDR3 sequence (DNA): TGTGCCAGCAGTTCCATCCAACAGGGGATGAACACTGAAGCTTTCTTT. Residues: CASSSIQQGMNTEAFF.

This clonotype was counted at least ten times. Germline and junction disagree at one end, which may indicate a read error. The chain uses TRBV5-1 and TRBJ2-5; D is ambiguous. CDR1 is SGHRS and CDR2 is YFSETQ in the germline V gene. The CDR3 is 13 amino acids. For the CDR3, the DNA is TGTGCCAGCAGTTTAGGTCCACAAGAGACCCAGTACTTC. This gives the protein CASSLGPQETQYF.

The rearrangement uses TRBV28 and TRBJ2-7; TRBD2 might be the D (5 bases). Trimming pared 5 bases from V and 4 bases from J, leaving 12 bases between. Germline V lookup: CDR1 MDHEN, CDR2 SYDVKM. CDR3 length equals 13 residues. The CDR3: CASSQNRGYEQYF. CDR3 coding DNA: TGTGCCAGCAGTCAGAACCGGGGATACGAGCAGTACTTC.

This clonotype was picked up many times. This chain uses TRBV20-1 with TRBJ1-1; TRBD1 aligns across 10 bases. Germline V gene lookup returns CDR1 DFQATT and CDR2 SNEGSKA (reference sequence). The V and J ends lost 0 bases and 1 base, in that order; junction bases with no gene match: 2. The CDR3 covers 15 residues. The CDR3 spells CSARDWDRGNTEAFF. The CDR3, as DNA: TGCAGTGCTAGAGATTGGGACAGGGGGAACACTGAAGCTTTCTTT.

This clonotype was counted ten times or more. The rearrangement joins TRBV28 to TRBJ2-5; D is unclear. CDR1 and CDR2 from the germline V gene are MDHEN and SYDVKM. The CDR3 has 11 amino acids. V lost 3 bases to trimming and J lost 7 bases, with 6 bases between them. The CDR3: CASSFVGTQYF. DNA for the CDR3: TGTGCCAGCAGTTTCGTCGGGACCCAGTACTTC.

This clonotype was counted at least ten times. V usage is TRBV24-1 and J usage is TRBJ1-2; D remains unclear. CDR1 and CDR2 (germline): KGHDR, SFDVKD. The V end lost 7 bases, the J end lost 8 bases, and 16 bases lay between the germline ends. There are 13 residues in the CDR3. The CDR3 loop is CATSGDGFGGYTF. The CDR3, as DNA: TGTGCCACCAGCGGTGACGGGTTCGGAGGCTACACCTTC.

Written as DNA, the CDR3 is TGTGCCAGCAGTTGGTCCGGGGGCCCCTCCCACACCGGGGAGCTGTTTTTT. As protein: CASSWSGGPSHTGELFF. The chain combines TRBV27 with TRBJ2-2; the D call may be TRBD1 or TRBD2 (6 bases each). Germline V lookup: CDR1 MNHEY, CDR2 SMNVEV (reference sequence). With 4 bases removed from V and 3 bases from J, the gap between germline ends came to 18 bases. The CDR3 has 17 residues.

This chain joins TRBV2 and TRBJ2-7; the D is unclear. The germline V and J ends were trimmed by 4 bases and 4 bases, with 11 bases remaining between them. Germline V gene sequence: CDR1 SNHLY, CDR2 FYNNEI. CDR3 length: 13 residues. CDR3 residues: CASSVRLLYEQYF. The CDR3 DNA is TGTGCCAGCAGTGTAAGGCTACTATACGAGCAGTACTTC.

This clonotype has only one observation. The rearrangement joins TRBV12-3 or TRBV12-4 to TRBJ2-5; D possibly corresponds to TRBD2 (6 bases). The CDR3 length is 13 residues. V lost 6 bases and J 6 bases, leaving 14 bases between the germline ends. CDR3 residues: CASRPAGLQTQYF. CDR3 bases: TGTGCCAGCAGACCCGCGGGGTTGCAGACCCAGTACTTC.

In its sample, this clonotype was seen many times. V usage is TRBV2 and J usage is TRBJ1-1; the match to TRBD1 covers 7 bases. Germline V gives CDR1 SNHLY, CDR2 FYNNEI. J was trimmed by 2 bases and V by 9 bases; bases with no gene match: 6. The CDR3 totals 13 residues. Here the CDR3 DNA reads TGTGCCAGTACAGGGGACCTAAACACTGAAGCTTTCTTT. Its translation: CASTGDLNTEAFF.

This clonotype was recorded at least ten times. This rearrangement joins TRBV28 to TRBJ1-1; the D gene is possibly TRBD1 (5 bases). The germline V gene has CDR1 MDHEN and CDR2 SYDVKM. The CDR3 totals 14 residues. V was shortened by 2 bases and J by 7 bases, with 14 bases between the two germline ends. The CDR3 is CASSLAGYYGEAFF. CDR3 DNA sequence: TGTGCCAGCAGTTTAGCAGGGTATTACGGTGAAGCTTTCTTT.

The sample holds many counts of this clonotype. The chain combines TRBV12-3 or TRBV12-4 with TRBJ2-2; the match to TRBD1 covers 7 bases. J gave up 6 bases and V 6 bases, and 7 bases lay outside the gene matches. CDR3 length: 14 residues. The CDR3 coding sequence is TGTGCCAGCAGGAGGGACAGAAACCCCGGGGAGCTGTTTTTT. Translation gives CASRRDRNPGELFF.

This clonotype was found a few times. Since no conserved phenylalanine or tryptophan closes the CDR3, a read error is the likely cause. The chain combines TRBV7-8 with TRBJ2-6; the D is unclear. This CDR3 spans 14 amino acids. Germline V gene sequence: CDR1 SGHVS, CDR2 FQNEAQ. V lost 10 bases to trimming and J lost 2 bases, with 12 bases between them. The CDR3 region has the DNA TGTGCCACCCTGACCCGGGCTGGGGCCAACGTCCTGACTCTC. Translated: CATLTRAGANVLTL.

The CDR3 region is CASSTDNSNTGELFF. CDR3 coding DNA: TGTGCCAGCAGCACAGATAATTCGAACACCGGGGAGCTGTTTTTT. The chain has TRBV13 and TRBJ2-2; D gene ambiguous. The CDR3 totals 15 residues. V shed 5 bases and J shed 0 bases, with 10 bases lying between them. Germline V lookup: CDR1 PRHDT, CDR2 FYEKMQ (reference sequence).

Ten or more counts support this clonotype. The chain uses TRBV12-3 or TRBV12-4 and TRBJ1-5; 7 bases fit TRBD1. J lost 3 bases, V lost 5 bases, and 16 bases had no gene match. The CDR3 length is 18 residues. CDR3: CASSRLQGYTGVNQPQHF. CDR3 nucleotides: TGTGCCAGCAGTAGACTACAGGGGTATACGGGGGTCAATCAGCCCCAGCATTTT.

This rearrangement joins TRBV5-1 to TRBJ2-5, with 11 bases aligning to TRBD2. Germline V gives CDR1 SGHRS, CDR2 YFSETQ. After removal of 1 base from V and 5 bases from J, the junction contained 4 bases not matched to a gene. This CDR3 contains 15 residues. The CDR3 loop is CASSLLPSGGETQYF. The DNA for the CDR3 is TGCGCCAGCAGCTTGCTACCTAGCGGGGGGGAGACCCAGTACTTC.

This clonotype was seen at least ten times. The rearrangement uses TRBV28 and TRBJ2-7, with 9 bases matching TRBD2. CDR3 size: 16 residues. Unmatched junction bases numbered 9, after V lost 5 bases and J lost 1 base. CDR1 is MDHEN and CDR2 is SYDVKM in the germline V gene. In DNA, the CDR3 is TGTGCCAGCAGTAAGGGCGGGGGGGCAGCATCCTACGAGCAGTACTTC. Translating it yields CASSKGGGAASYEQYF.

The V and J genes are TRBV4-1 and TRBJ1-2; D unresolved. The germline CDR1 and CDR2 sequences are MGHRA and YSYEKL. This CDR3 is 13 amino acids long. Trimming stripped 1 base from V and 4 bases from J, with 7 bases between. The CDR3 is CASSQVGVYGYTF. The CDR3 nucleotides are TGCGCCAGCAGCCAAGTCGGTGTCTATGGCTACACCTTC.

This clonotype was seen many times. CDR3 bases: TGTGCCAGCAGTACGGACAGTCAGACCCAGTACTTC. Translating it yields CASSTDSQTQYF. The chain combines TRBV12-3 or TRBV12-4 with TRBJ2-5; a weak D match, TRBD1 (6 bases). This CDR3 has 12 amino acids. V lost 5 bases and J 6 bases, leaving 10 bases between the germline ends.